This TCR beta chain was sequenced during a study of post-analysis software for immune sequencing data. The study, taken as a whole, reports: Included in a set of roughly 5 TRBV segments more frequent in patients than controls were TRBV5-6, TRBV5-1 and TRBV20-1.

As for this clonotype: As yet, its antigen is unknown.

Germline V CDR1 and CDR2: MNHNY, SVGAGI (reference sequence). V dropped 7 bases and J dropped 1 base, with 13 bases sitting between them. CDR3 length equals 14 residues. TCR beta cDNA libraries had unique molecular identifiers. The T cell input of roughly 1 to 11 million gave about 470,000 cDNA molecules. TCRdb re-analysed the PCR reads in MiXCR, keeping a single row per CDR3 protein. The table records approximately 630,000 distinct CDR3 sequences, approximately 59% of them present only once. The source of this sequence is a girl aged 2 to 10 with multiple sclerosis. The rearrangement uses TRBV6-6 and TRBJ2-5; D possibly corresponds to TRBD1 (6 bases). Input material: blood. The DNA for the CDR3 is TGTGCCAGCACCCCGGACAGCCTCCAAGAGACCCAGTACTTC. Translated, it gives CASTPDSLQETQYF.